This passage covers 30 T cell receptor beta chains from one sample sequenced in a study of cytomegalovirus exposure and HLA in healthy donors (dated by TCRdb to about 2017). Library preparation used the immunoSEQ multiplex PCR assay. For the multiplex PCR, a mixture combining 60 forward primers for TCR Vbeta segments and 13 reverse primers for TCR Jbeta segments was used. TCRdb limited this immuneACCESS table to in-frame rearrangements with V and J called. A share of clones is missing; checked studies link under half to unresolved V genes, and the rest is unexplained. The table for this sample lists approximately 96,000 clones; approximately 79% of them were counted only once. The top ten hold approximately 2% of the sample. Sequencing was performed on PBMCs. All receptors derive from a male donor in good health and CMV-seronegative.

The chain recombines TRBV27 with TRBJ2-2; D remains ambiguous. V was shortened by 5 bases and J by 7 bases, with 8 bases between the two germline ends. There are 12 residues in the CDR3. Germline assignment: CDR1 MNHEY and CDR2 SMNVEV (reference sequence). Here the CDR3 DNA reads TGTGCCAGCAGTGCGGCGTTCGGGGAGCTGTTTTTT. This encodes CASSAAFGELFF.

V usage is TRBV19 and J usage is TRBJ2-3; 9 positions agree with TRBD1. The germline gives CDR1 LNHDA, CDR2 SQIVND (reference sequence). V lost 6 bases, J lost 3 bases, and 4 bases stayed unmatched. The CDR3 totals 14 residues. Here the CDR3 reads CASRGQGKTDTQYF. DNA of the CDR3: TGTGCCAGTAGGGGACAGGGAAAGACAGATACGCAGTATTTT.

V is TRBV9 and J is TRBJ2-1; possibly TRBD2 for D (5 bases). V was pared by 5 bases and J by 2 bases, with 17 bases between. There are 16 residues in the CDR3. In germline, CDR1 is SGDLS, CDR2 YYNGEE. CDR3 sequence reads: CASSTDHRGPYNEQFF. Written as DNA, the CDR3 is TGTGCCAGCAGTACGGACCACCGGGGTCCCTACAATGAGCAGTTCTTC.

V is TRBV18 and J is TRBJ2-1, with no clear D. This CDR3 is 11 amino acids long. Germline lookup yields CDR1 KGHSH and CDR2 LQKENI. V shed 6 bases and J shed 6 bases, with 6 bases lying between them. The CDR3 protein is CASSRSNEQFF. The DNA for the CDR3 is TGTGCCAGCTCCCGCAGCAATGAGCAGTTCTTC.

The chain carries TRBV6-7 and TRBJ2-5; 11 nucleotides match TRBD2. TRBV6-7 is an ORF for which the function is uncertain. V trimming: 9 bases; J trimming: 2 bases; junction bases outside the gene matches: 11. This CDR3 is 16 amino acids long. DNA of the CDR3: TGTGCCAGTTCCCCCGGACTAGCGGGCTATCAAGAGACCCAGTACTTC. This sequence encodes CASSPGLAGYQETQYF.

This sequence joins TRBV9 and TRBJ2-2; 10 bases agree with TRBD2. V trimming: 0 bases; J trimming: 3 bases; junction bases outside the gene matches: 11. This CDR3 spans 19 amino acids. The germline V gene has CDR1 SGDLS and CDR2 YYNGEE. CDR3: CASSVEIGLAGDYTGELFF. DNA for the CDR3: TGTGCCAGCAGCGTAGAAATCGGGCTAGCGGGAGACTACACCGGGGAGCTGTTTTTT.

V is TRBV5-6 and J is TRBJ1-3; D might be TRBD1 (6 bases). CDR3 length: 17 residues. The V end was cut by 1 base, the J end by 2 bases, with 16 bases between. Germline V gives CDR1 SGHDT, CDR2 YYEEEE. The CDR3 nucleotides read TGTGCCAGCAGCTTGCCCCGCGGGGGGGCGGCTGGAAACACCATATATTTT. Translation: CASSLPRGGAAGNTIYF. Drawing the rest from reference TRBV5-6 and TRBJ1-3, the complete variable domain is DAGVTQSPTHLIKTRGQQVTLRCSPKSGHDTVSWYQQALGQGPQFIFQYYEEEERQRGNFPDRFSGHQFPNYSSELNVNALLLGDSALYLCASSLPRGGAAGNTIYFGEGSWLTVV.

V gene TRBV5-1 combines with J gene TRBJ2-3; a weak D match, TRBD1 (6 bases). The CDR3 runs 16 residues. The germline V gene encodes CDR1 SGHRS and CDR2 YFSETQ. V lost 1 base, J lost 1 base, and 13 bases lay in between. The CDR3 DNA reads TGCGCCAGCAGCTTGCGGGCGGCAGGGGGCACAGATACGCAGTATTTT. Its protein is CASSLRAAGGTDTQYF.

The chain is built from TRBV28 and TRBJ2-2, with 7 bases fitting TRBD1. CDR1 is MDHEN, CDR2 SYDVKM, per germline. This CDR3 contains 16 residues. Germline trimming cut 0 bases from V and 5 bases from J; bases unmatched to any gene: 6. CDR3 coding DNA: TGTGCCAGCAGTTTATGGAGGGGGCGTTCAACCGGGGAGCTGTTTTTT. Translated: CASSLWRGRSTGELFF.

The V and J genes are TRBV29-1 and TRBJ2-7, with D tentatively TRBD2 (5 bases). From germline, CDR1 is SQVTM and CDR2 ANQGSEA. The CDR3 extends over 13 amino acids. V lost 3 bases and J 10 bases, leaving 19 bases between the germline ends. This CDR3 is CSVEGSVSGPQYF. The CDR3 nucleotides are TGCAGCGTTGAGGGTAGTGTCAGCGGCCCCCAGTACTTC.

The chain combines TRBV19 with TRBJ2-3; 12 positions agree with TRBD2. The CDR3 is 15 amino acids. The germline V gene has CDR1 LNHDA and CDR2 SQIVND (reference sequence). With 5 bases clipped from V and 2 bases from J, the junction kept 2 bases outside the gene matches. The DNA of the CDR3 is TGTGCCAGTAGTTGGACTAGCGGGAACACAGATACGCAGTATTTT. Amino acids: CASSWTSGNTDTQYF.

The chain employs TRBV21-1 and TRBJ1-5; the D call of TRBD1 is as the table states it, not checked on the DNA. TRBV21-1 is labeled a pseudogene. The CDR3 loop spans 15 amino acids. As DNA, the CDR3 is TGTGCCAGCACCGGAGGACAGGGGGACAATCAGCCCCAGCATTTT. Encoded protein: CASTGGQGDNQPQHF.

This clone has a handful of counts. The chain is built from TRBV7-8 and TRBJ2-3; D is perhaps TRBD1 (6 bases). V lost 1 base to trimming and J lost 0 bases, with 11 bases between them. Germline-derived CDR1 and CDR2 are SGHVS and FQNEAQ. The CDR3 consists of 16 residues. CDR3 DNA sequence: TGTGCCAGCAGCTTAGGCCGCAGGGGTAGCACAGATACGCAGTATTTT. Its protein is CASSLGRRGSTDTQYF.

This chain joins TRBV2 and TRBJ2-3; no clear D. CDR3 size: 11 residues. V was cut by 6 bases and J by 5 bases, with 6 bases left in between. Germline V gives CDR1 SNHLY, CDR2 FYNNEI. The CDR3 spells CASRSLDTQYF. DNA for the CDR3: TGTGCCAGCAGAAGCTTAGATACGCAGTATTTT.

The rearrangement uses TRBV11-1 and TRBJ2-7, with TRBD2 matching over 9 bases. Germline CDR1 reads SGHAT; CDR2 reads FQDESV (reference sequence). The CDR3 extends over 18 amino acids. The ends lost 1 base at V and 0 bases at J; junction bases unmatched: 10. The CDR3 bases are TGTGCCAGCAGCTTAGATGGCGGGAGGGTGTTAGCCTCCTACGAGCAGTACTTC. Translated, it gives CASSLDGGRVLASYEQYF.

The gene calls are TRBV6-6 and TRBJ1-3; TRBD1 is a possible D gene (5 bases). V dropped 5 bases and J dropped 1 base, with 6 bases sitting between them. The CDR3 contains 13 residues. The germline V gene has CDR1 MNHNY and CDR2 SVGAGI (reference sequence). CDR3 sequence: CASSQGSGNTIYF. CDR3 DNA: TGTGCCAGCAGTCAGGGATCTGGAAACACCATATATTTT.

V is TRBV4-1 and J is TRBJ1-1; TRBD1 might be the D (6 bases). Deletions cut 2 bases from V and 5 bases from J, with 18 bases between. The CDR3 consists of 16 residues. Germline V gene sequence: CDR1 MGHRA, CDR2 YSYEKL. The CDR3 sequence is CASSQIIDRWRTEAFF. The CDR3 DNA follows: TGCGCCAGCAGCCAAATAATTGACAGGTGGAGGACTGAAGCTTTCTTT.

This clone has a handful of counts. V usage is TRBV10-3 and J usage is TRBJ2-1; the match to TRBD2 covers 13 bases. This CDR3 region has 18 residues. Germline V gene lookup returns CDR1 ENHRY and CDR2 SYGVKD. The junction had 7 bases not matched to a gene; V was cut back by 3 bases and J by 2 bases. This chain's CDR3 is CAISDFAGTSGAYNEQFF. The CDR3, as DNA: TGTGCCATCAGTGACTTTGCCGGGACTAGCGGGGCCTACAATGAGCAGTTCTTC.

The chain links TRBV29-1 to TRBJ2-5; 10 positions agree with TRBD2. Trimming removed 2 bases from V and 4 bases from J; junction bases left unmatched: 13. CDR1 and CDR2 (germline): SQVTM, ANQGSEA. This CDR3 is 17 amino acids long. CDR3 sequence (DNA): TGCAGCGTTGAACTAGGGCTAGCGGGAGCCCAGGGAGAGACCCAGTACTTC. It encodes CSVELGLAGAQGETQYF.

The rearrangement joins TRBV9 to TRBJ2-5; TRBD1 agrees at 7 bases. The end of the DNA fits TRBJ2-7 better, so the J call may be wrong. In germline, CDR1 is SGDLS, CDR2 YYNGEE. There are 15 residues in the CDR3. CDR3 region: CASSPRAGGSYEQYF. CDR3 bases: TGTGCCAGCAGCCCCCGGGCAGGGGGTTCCTACGAGCAGTACTTC.

J is TRBJ2-4 and V is TRBV28, with TRBD1 matching 10 bases. This CDR3 comprises 17 residues. The V segment lost 7 bases and the J segment 1 base; nucleotides outside the gene matches: 10. CDR1 and CDR2 (germline): MDHEN, SYDVKM. The CDR3: CASTPRGQGWAKNIQYF. The CDR3 region has the DNA TGTGCCAGCACCCCTAGGGGACAGGGGTGGGCCAAAAACATTCAGTACTTC. The entire variable domain, with the rest obtained from reference TRBV28 and TRBJ2-4, is as follows: DVKVTQSSRYLVKRTGEKVFLECVQDMDHENMFWYRQDPGLGLRLIYFSYDVKMKEKGDIPEGYSVSREKKERFSLILESASTNQTSMYLCASTPRGQGWAKNIQYFGAGTRLSVL.

V is TRBV28 and J is TRBJ2-7, with 11 bases identical to TRBD1. Per germline, CDR1 MDHEN and CDR2 SYDVKM. The CDR3 runs 14 residues. The ends lost 5 bases at V and 6 bases at J; junction bases unmatched: 6. The CDR3 coding sequence is TGTGCCAGCAGTCAAACCGGGACAGGGGGCGAGCAGTACTTC. Translating it yields CASSQTGTGGEQYF.

The J gene is TRBJ1-1, the V gene TRBV28; unclear D gene. V lost 2 bases and J lost 3, with 4 bases in between. This CDR3 comprises 12 residues. Germline lookup yields CDR1 MDHEN and CDR2 SYDVKM. The CDR3 nucleotides are TGTGCCAGCAGTTTACGGTACACTGAAGCTTTCTTT. As protein: CASSLRYTEAFF. Full variable domain (remainder filled in from reference TRBV28 and TRBJ1-1): DVKVTQSSRYLVKRTGEKVFLECVQDMDHENMFWYRQDPGLGLRLIYFSYDVKMKEKGDIPEGYSVSREKKERFSLILESASTNQTSMYLCASSLRYTEAFFGQGTRLTVV.

Only a few counts were recorded for this clone. The chain is built from TRBV19 and TRBJ2-1; 7 bases match TRBD2. Unmatched junction bases numbered 25, after V lost 7 bases and J lost 10 bases. The length of the CDR3 is 18 residues. Germline V gene lookup returns CDR1 LNHDA and CDR2 SQIVND (reference sequence). The CDR3 sequence: CASTSRRESSSHLREQFF. The CDR3 DNA reads as TGTGCCAGTACCTCAAGGCGGGAGTCATCTTCCCATCTACGGGAGCAGTTCTTC.

This clone was detected only a few times. The chain carries TRBV10-3 and TRBJ2-3; D is unclear. The CDR3 loop spans 14 amino acids. Deletions cut 3 bases from V and 2 bases from J, with 9 bases between. The germline V gene encodes CDR1 ENHRY and CDR2 SYGVKD. The CDR3 region is CAISEDGPTDTQYF. CDR3 nucleotides: TGTGCCATCAGTGAAGATGGCCCCACAGATACGCAGTATTTT.

The chain combines TRBV5-1 with TRBJ2-7, with 11 bases lining up with TRBD2. The germline gives CDR1 SGHRS, CDR2 YFSETQ. The CDR3 runs to 17 residues. V lost 3 bases to trimming and J lost 0 bases; unmatched junction nucleotides: 8. CDR3 protein: CASSWSSGRLASYEQYF. CDR3 DNA sequence: TGCGCCAGCAGCTGGTCTAGCGGGAGGTTGGCCTCCTACGAGCAGTACTTC.

This clone was seen only once. The V gene is TRBV30, the J gene TRBJ1-2; 10 nucleotides align to TRBD1. The CDR3 has 15 amino acids. The trim removed 5 bases at V and 3 bases at J, leaving 9 bases unmatched. CDR1 and CDR2 from the germline V gene are GTSNPN and SVGIG (reference sequence). The CDR3 region is CAWSRDRGSDYGYTF. The CDR3 DNA reads as TGTGCCTGGTCCCGGGACAGGGGTTCGGACTATGGCTACACCTTC.

V usage is TRBV6-1 and J usage is TRBJ2-5, with 9 bases identical to TRBD1. CDR3 length: 14 amino acids. The trim removed 7 bases at V and 5 bases at J, leaving 8 bases unmatched. Germline V gene data show CDR1 as MNHNS and CDR2 as SASEGT. CDR3 loop: CASTTGQGGETQYF. The CDR3 DNA follows: TGTGCCAGCACCACGGGACAGGGTGGGGAGACCCAGTACTTC.

This clone was detected once. This sequence joins TRBV16 and TRBJ2-1; 12 bases fit TRBD2. V shed 2 bases and J 7 bases; nucleotides not matched to a gene: 0. CDR3 length equals 14 residues. The V gene's germline CDR1 is KGHSY and CDR2 FQNENV. CDR3 sequence: CASSQGLAGNEQFF. The CDR3 DNA sequence: TGTGCCAGCAGCCAAGGACTAGCGGGAAATGAGCAGTTCTTC.

The chain has TRBV4-3 and TRBJ2-7, with D perhaps TRBD1 (6 bases). Germline V gene lookup returns CDR1 LGHNA and CDR2 YSLEER. Trimming pared 0 bases from V and 0 bases from J, leaving 12 bases between. The CDR3 sequence is 16 residues long. In nucleotides, the CDR3 is TGCGCCAGCAGCCAAGAAGCATTAGGGGGCTCCTACGAGCAGTACTTC. It yields the protein CASSQEALGGSYEQYF.